A selection of T cell receptor beta chains follows, all from one sample in a study of beta chain features in type 1 diabetes. TCRdb keeps only in-frame clones here, not all; method: immunoSEQ multiplex PCR. The sample contains tens of thousands of clones, around a third of which appear only once. Specimen: stem cell memory CD4+ T cells from blood. The receptors shown here come from a woman under 30 in good health. The CDR3 runs from the conserved cysteine through the conserved F or W. The D gene is left open where the match is weak. Size tells how often a clone was seen (once, few, many) or the class of an expanded clone, and some rows leave it out.

D gene	clone size	V gene	J gene	CDR3 DNA	CDR3 protein
TRBD1	few	TRBV7-8	TRBJ2-7	TGTGCCAGCAGCCTCTATGGGACAGCGAGCTCCTACGAGCAGTACTTC	CASSLYGTASSYEQYF
TRBD2	few	TRBV9	TRBJ2-2	TGTGCCAGCAGCGCCAGGACTAGCGGGGGTGTCGGGGAGCTGTTTTTT	CASSARTSGGVGELFF
.	.	TRBV30	TRBJ2-2	TGTGCCTGGAAACGACTTAACACCGGGGAGCTGTTTTTT	CAWKRLNTGELFF
TRBD2	.	TRBV6-6	TRBJ2-7	TGTGCCAGCACTAGCGGGGGGGCCTACGAGCAGTACTTC	CASTSGGAYEQYF
.	.	TRBV4-3	TRBJ1-2	TGCGCCAGCAGCCAAGATGGGAGGGGAGCTAACTATGGCTACACCTTC	CASSQDGRGANYGYTF
.	.	TRBV18	TRBJ1-2	TGTGCCAGCTCACCAACGGCTAACTATGGCTACACCTTC	CASSPTANYGYTF
.	.	TRBV30	TRBJ1-1	TGTGCCTGGAGTGTGAATCAGTACGCTGAAGCTTTCTTT	CAWSVNQYAEAFF
.	.	TRBV30	TRBJ1-5	TGTGCCTGGAGCTCTGACAGTTATCAGCCCCAGCATTTT	CAWSSDSYQPQHF
TRBD1	.	TRBV2	TRBJ1-2	TGTGCCAGCAGGGGGGACAGGGATCGATATGGCTACACCTTC	CASRGDRDRYGYTF
.	once	TRBV14	TRBJ1-1	TGTGCCAGCAGCCACAGCGGGGAACGGGCTGGGGGCACTGAAGCTTTCTTT	CASSHSGERAGGTEAFF
.	.	TRBV6-5	TRBJ1-3	TGTGCCAGCAGTTACAACAGGGGAAACACCATATATTTT	CASSYNRGNTIYF
TRBD2	.	TRBV27	TRBJ2-7	TGTGCCAGCACCGCGAGCGGGAGGGAGGAGCAGTACTTC	CASTASGREEQYF
.	few	TRBV19	TRBJ2-1	TGTGCCAGTAGTATTTGGGGCGCCAACAATGAGCAGTTCTTC	CASSIWGANNEQFF
TRBD2	.	TRBV18	TRBJ2-1	TGTGCCAGCTCACCAGCGGGAGGGGACAATGAGCAGTTCTTC	CASSPAGGDNEQFF
TRBD1	.	TRBV4-1	TRBJ1-2	TGCGCCAGCAGCCAAGATTCTGGGACAGGGTATGGCTACACCTTC	CASSQDSGTGYGYTF
.	few	TRBV5-4	TRBJ2-3	TGTGCCAGCAGCTCCGGGGGTAGCGGCCCTAGGAGAACGGATACGCAGTATTTT	CASSSGGSGPRRTDTQYF
.	few	TRBV5-1	TRBJ1-1	TGCGCCAGCAGCTTGGCCATGCGGGGTTGGACGGGGAACACTGAAGCTTTCTTT	CASSLAMRGWTGNTEAFF
.	few	TRBV11-3	TRBJ2-1	TGTGCCAGCAGCTTACTAGTCCGCGACTCCTACAATGAGCAGTTCTTC	CASSLLVRDSYNEQFF
TRBD2	few	TRBV11-2	TRBJ2-5	TGTGCCAGCAGCTTAGGACTAGCGGGGGAACAAGAGACCCAGTACTTC	CASSLGLAGEQETQYF
.	.	TRBV12-5	TRBJ2-1	TGTGCTAGTGGTTTGGTACTATGGACTACCTCCTTCAATGAGCAGTTCTTC	CASGLVLWTTSFNEQFF
.	.	TRBV2	TRBJ2-3	TGTGCCAGCAGTGTAAACGGGAGAGATACGCAGTATTTT	CASSVNGRDTQYF
.	.	TRBV6-6	TRBJ1-1	TGTGCCAGCAGCCAGTACACTGAAGCTTTCTTT	CASSQYTEAFF
TRBD1	.	TRBV5-1	TRBJ1-6	TGCGCCAGCAGCGTTACCGGGACAGGGGGCGCGAGTAATTCACCCCTCCACTTT	CASSVTGTGGASNSPLHF
.	.	TRBV7-6	TRBJ1-2	TGTGCCAGCAGCTTAGATCCGGCTAACTATGGCTACACCTTC	CASSLDPANYGYTF
TRBD2	.	TRBV11-2	TRBJ2-5	TGTGCCAGCAGCTTAGGATTTCTAAGCGGGAGTGGGACCCAGTACTTC	CASSLGFLSGSGTQYF
.	.	TRBV30	TRBJ1-5	TGTGCCTGGTCTGGGGGGGGTCACTTACAGCCCCAGCATTTT	CAWSGGGHLQPQHF
TRBD2	.	TRBV5-4	TRBJ2-1	TGTGCCAGCAGCTCCCAACTAGCGGGAGTGAGTGAGCAGTTCTTC	CASSSQLAGVSEQFF
.	few	TRBV7-9	TRBJ1-4	TGTGCCAGCAGCTTAGGTGGCAGTCCAAATGAAAAACTGTTTTTT	CASSLGGSPNEKLFF
.	.	TRBV18	TRBJ2-6	TGTGCCAGCTCATCCGTCCGGGTATCTGGGGCCAACGTCCTGACTTTC	CASSSVRVSGANVLTF
.	.	TRBV30	TRBJ2-5	TGTGCCTGGAGTGTACTCCGGACCCAGTACTTC	CAWSVLRTQYF
.	few	TRBV7-8	TRBJ2-5	TGTGCTTCTACACTAGCAGGTCAAGAGACCCAGTACTTC	CASTLAGQETQYF
TRBD2	.	TRBV5-8	TRBJ2-1	TGTGCCAGCAGCCCGCCGGGACTAGCGGGGGACTACAATGAGCAGTTCTTC	CASSPPGLAGDYNEQFF
.	.	TRBV4-3	TRBJ1-3	TGCGCCAGCAGCCAAGCGGTAAGCCGTATGAGCTCTGGAAACACCATATATTTT	CASSQAVSRMSSGNTIYF
TRBD1	.	TRBV7-2	TRBJ2-1	TGTGCCAGCAGCCTGGGGACAGGGTTGAGCAATGAGCAGTTCTTC	CASSLGTGLSNEQFF
TRBD1	.	TRBV2	TRBJ1-2	TGTGCCAGCACCTTGACAGGGACGAACTATGGCTACACCTTC	CASTLTGTNYGYTF
TRBD1	few	TRBV7-2	TRBJ1-2	TGTGCCAGCAGCCCCGGACAGGGAGCCTATGGCTACACCTTC	CASSPGQGAYGYTF
.	few	TRBV18	TRBJ1-5	TGTGCCAGCTCACCAGACACCAATCAGCCCCAGCATTTT	CASSPDTNQPQHF
TRBD1	few	TRBV9	TRBJ1-2	TGTGCCAGCAGCGTAGAGTCAGGGGGCGGTGGCTACACCTTC	CASSVESGGGGYTF
TRBD2	few	TRBV5-1	TRBJ2-2	TGCGCCAGCTCCAACGGGCTAGCGGGGGAGGCTACGAACACCGGGGAGCTGTTTTTT	CASSNGLAGEATNTGELFF
TRBD1	.	TRBV7-2	TRBJ1-1	TGTGCCAGCAGCTTAATAGGACAGGGACAAGCTTTCTTT	CASSLIGQGQAFF
TRBD2	once	TRBV27	TRBJ2-3	TGTGCCAGCAGCCAGAGAGGTCGCGGGGGGGCAGATACGCAGTATTTT	CASSQRGRGGADTQYF
TRBD1	once	TRBV7-2	TRBJ1-2	TGTGCCAGCACAAACAGGGGGCCTAACTATGGCTACACCTTC	CASTNRGPNYGYTF
.	.	TRBV4-2	TRBJ2-7	TGTGCCAGCAGCCCCTTAGCGGCCTCCTACGAGCAGTACTTC	CASSPLAASYEQYF
.	few	TRBV7-2	TRBJ1-2	TGTGCCAGCAGCATGGCCGTCCGCGAGGTCTATGGCTACACCTTC	CASSMAVREVYGYTF
.	few	TRBV7-2	TRBJ2-4	TGTGCCAGCAGCTACGAGGAGGGCATTCAGTACTTC	CASSYEEGIQYF